Presented here are 2 T cell receptor beta chains from one specimen sequenced in a study of T cell responses to AZD1222 COVID-19 vaccine. Method: immunoSEQ multiplex PCR; TCRdb's copy keeps in-frame clones and lacks some. Of about 180,000 clones in the sample, approximately 90% were seen once. This specimen was peripheral blood, taken 28 days after the second dose of the MenACWY control vaccine. The source of these receptors is an adult who received the MenACWY meningococcal vaccine as a control.

The chain uses TRBV19 and TRBJ1-3; D unresolved. V was clipped by 10 bases and J by 0 bases, with 19 bases between them. The CDR3 consists of 16 residues. Germline assignment: CDR1 LNHDA and CDR2 SQIVND (reference sequence). Here the CDR3 DNA reads TGTGCCACCCGAAACCTCGACGGAGCCTCTGGAAACACCATATATTTT. It translates to CATRNLDGASGNTIYF.

The V call is TRBV6-4, the J call TRBJ1-6, with no clear D. Trimming took off 0 bases at V and 7 bases at J, with 7 bases between the two ends. Germline V gene data show CDR1 as MRHNA and CDR2 as SNTAGT. The CDR3 contains 14 residues. The CDR3 is CASSDSLRNSPLHF. The CDR3 DNA is TGTGCCAGCAGTGACTCGTTGCGGAATTCACCCCTCCACTTT.